What follows are 21 T cell receptor beta chains derived from one specimen sequenced in a study of Tregs in tolerant kidney transplant recipients. The nonmyeloablative bone marrow transplants came from related graft donors, with transient mixed chimerism. Libraries were prepared by immunoSEQ multiplex PCR; TCRdb keeps only in-frame clonotypes and omits some of them. Of tens of thousands of clones detected, about 91% appear once; the ten largest clones hold approximately 14%. Material: CD8+ T cells from blood (PBMCs), obtained 24 months after the transplant. Receptors originate from a human patient who received a combined kidney and bone marrow transplant. Some T cells may trace back to the graft donor.

The CDR3 sequence: CASVTLAGDLLDTQYF. DNA for the CDR3: TGTGCCAGCGTCACCCTAGCGGGGGATCTCCTCGATACGCAGTATTTT. The rearrangement uses TRBV5-6 and TRBJ2-3; 10 bases align to TRBD2. The junction had 14 bases not matched to a gene; V was cut back by 7 bases and J by 6 bases. The germline gives CDR1 SGHDT, CDR2 YYEEEE. CDR3 length: 16 amino acids.

CDR3: CASSPGLAGVAKNIQYF. CDR3 DNA: TGCGCCAGCAGCCCCGGACTAGCGGGAGTAGCCAAAAACATTCAGTACTTC. This sequence joins TRBV5-1 and TRBJ2-4, with 13 nucleotides matching TRBD2. The CDR3 spans 17 residues. J was trimmed by 0 bases and V by 4 bases; bases with no gene match: 4. Germline CDR1 is SGHRS and CDR2 is YFSETQ.

The chain couples TRBV7-9 to TRBJ1-1; D might be TRBD1 (5 bases). Per the germline V gene, CDR1 is SEHNR and CDR2 is FQNEAQ (reference sequence). The CDR3 runs 15 residues. Trimming took off 5 bases at V and 3 bases at J, with 16 bases between the two ends. Here the CDR3 reads CASSLPGTGDTEAFF. CDR3 DNA: TGTGCCAGCAGCCTCCCGGGGACTGGGGACACTGAAGCTTTCTTT.

This clone has a single count. The chain employs TRBV2 and TRBJ2-1; maybe TRBD2 (5 bases). Trimming shortened V by 8 bases and J by 0 bases, and 14 bases separated the two germline ends. CDR3 length: 15 amino acids. Germline CDR1 reads SNHLY; CDR2 reads FYNNEI. CDR3 in DNA: TGTGCCAGCCGAGAGCGGCCATACTCCTACAATGAGCAGTTCTTC. It codes for CASRERPYSYNEQFF. The full variable domain, with the rest looked up from reference TRBV2 and TRBJ2-1, is EPEVTQTPSHQVTQMGQEVILRCVPISNHLYFYWYRQILGQKVEFLVSFYNNEISEKSEIFDDQFSVERPDGSNFTLKIRSTKLEDSAMYFCASRERPYSYNEQFFGPGTRLTVL.

V usage is TRBV7-2 and J usage is TRBJ1-2; TRBD1 might be the D (5 bases). This CDR3 is 12 amino acids long. CDR1 is SGHTA, CDR2 FQGNSA, per germline. Trimming pared 5 bases from V and 6 bases from J, leaving 10 bases between. CDR3 sequence (DNA): TGTGCCAGCAGCATACCGGGGGATGGCTACACCTTC. Protein product: CASSIPGDGYTF.

This clone was counted only a few times. The gene calls are TRBV7-3 and TRBJ2-1, with TRBD2 matching over 7 bases. The CDR3 consists of 15 residues. Germline trimming cut 5 bases from V and 2 bases from J; bases unmatched to any gene: 6. Germline-derived CDR1 and CDR2 are SGHTA and FQGTGA. CDR3 coding DNA: TGTGCCAGCAGCGAAGGCCTAGCGGCCTACAATGAGCAGTTCTTC. Encoded protein: CASSEGLAAYNEQFF.

The J gene is TRBJ1-1, the V gene TRBV5-6; D is possibly TRBD1 (5 bases). The V end lost 0 bases, the J end lost 2 bases, and 11 bases lay between the germline ends. CDR1 is SGHDT and CDR2 is YYEEEE in the germline V gene. The CDR3 covers 15 residues. CDR3 DNA: TGTGCCAGCAGCTTGGGGCCACAGGATAACACTGAAGCTTTCTTT. Protein: CASSLGPQDNTEAFF.

This sequence joins TRBV2 and TRBJ1-2; no reliable D call. Germline-derived CDR1 and CDR2 are SNHLY and FYNNEI. This CDR3 has 11 residues. Trimming removed 8 bases at V and 1 base at J, with 5 bases between. The CDR3: CASLFNYGYTF. The CDR3 DNA is TGTGCCAGCCTCTTTAACTATGGCTACACCTTC.

The genes are TRBV29-1 and TRBJ2-7; 11 bases line up with TRBD1. The CDR3 is 15 residues long. CDR1 and CDR2 (germline): SQVTM, ANQGSEA. V was clipped by 4 bases and J by 3 bases; unmatched bases: 8. The CDR3 loop is CSVVLWGTGGYEQYF. The CDR3 DNA reads TGCAGCGTTGTTCTGTGGGGGACAGGGGGCTACGAGCAGTACTTC.

The chain combines TRBV6-6 with TRBJ2-1; 8 bases are a match to TRBD1. Germline CDR1 is MNHNY and CDR2 is SVGAGI (reference sequence). V dropped 7 bases and J dropped 5; count of bases not matched to a gene: 4. This CDR3 is 13 amino acids long. This chain's CDR3 is CASTPGQDNEQFF. The CDR3 coding sequence is TGTGCCAGCACCCCGGGACAGGACAATGAGCAGTTCTTC.

The CDR3 reads CASSQDFTSGSYNEQFF. The CDR3 DNA follows: TGCGCCAGCAGCCAAGATTTCACTAGCGGGAGCTACAATGAGCAGTTCTTC. This chain connects TRBV4-3 to TRBJ2-1, with 11 positions matching TRBD2. CDR1 and CDR2 (germline): LGHNA, YSLEER. The CDR3 extends over 17 amino acids. V was clipped by 0 bases and J by 3 bases; unmatched bases: 4.

This clone was found a few times. The chain couples TRBV11-3 to TRBJ2-2, with 8 bases aligning to TRBD1. The CDR3 spans 15 residues. After removal of 4 bases from V and 1 base from J, the junction contained 2 bases not matched to a gene. Germline V gene lookup returns CDR1 SGHNT and CDR2 YENEEA. The CDR3 sequence is CASSSDRGNTGELFF. As DNA, the CDR3 is TGTGCCAGCAGCTCAGACAGGGGGAACACCGGGGAGCTGTTTTTT.

The CDR3 spells CASTSGTRGEETQYF. CDR3 bases: TGTGCCAGCACCTCCGGGACTAGAGGAGAAGAGACCCAGTACTTC. J is TRBJ2-5 and V is TRBV4-2, with 8 bases that match TRBD2. CDR1 and CDR2 (germline): LGHNA, YNFKEQ. The CDR3 is 15 amino acids. V lost 7 bases, J lost 3 bases, and 10 bases stayed unmatched.

The rearrangement joins TRBV11-3 to TRBJ2-1; 8 bases fit TRBD2. V lost 5 bases, J lost 5 bases, and 8 bases stayed unmatched. The germline CDR1 and CDR2 sequences are SGHNT and YENEEA. The CDR3 covers 15 residues. The CDR3 spells CASSAPGGVHNEQFF. CDR3 bases: TGTGCCAGCAGCGCACCCGGGGGGGTCCACAATGAGCAGTTCTTC.

The rearrangement joins TRBV19 to TRBJ2-7, with D possibly being TRBD2 (6 bases). The CDR3 totals 15 residues. Trimming left V 3 bases short and J 6 bases short, with 18 bases between. Germline values: CDR1 LNHDA, CDR2 SQIVND (reference sequence). The CDR3 region has the DNA TGTGCCAGTAGTATGACGGCGGGACCTCCCCTCGAGCAGTACTTC. It codes for CASSMTAGPPLEQYF. The full variable domain, in which reference TRBV19 and TRBJ2-7 provide the parts outside the CDR3, is DGGITQSPKYLFRKEGQNVTLSCEQNLNHDAMYWYRQDPGQGLRLIYYSQIVNDFQKGDIAEGYSVSREKKESFPLTVTSAQKNPTAFYLCASSMTAGPPLEQYFGPGTRLTVT.

The CDR3 loop is CASSAYRGDTQYF. In DNA form, the CDR3 reads TGTGCCAGCAGCGCCTACAGGGGAGATACGCAGTATTTT. The V and J genes are TRBV7-7 and TRBJ2-3, with 7 nucleotides matching TRBD1. The CDR3 has 13 residues. Germline V gene sequence: CDR1 SSHAT, CDR2 FNYEAQ (reference sequence). V gave up 5 bases and J gave up 5 bases; unmatched junction bases: 4.

The chain carries TRBV6-6 and TRBJ2-1; TRBD2 matches at 9 bases. With V trimmed by 11 bases and J by 4 bases, 9 bases remained unmatched. The CDR3 is 14 residues long. Germline CDR1 and CDR2: MNHNY and SVGAGI (reference sequence). The CDR3 bases are TGTGCCTCCGGGGGGCTAGCGGGGTACAATGAGCAGTTCTTC. Amino acids: CASGGLAGYNEQFF.

The rearrangement joins TRBV11-2 to TRBJ2-7; D ambiguous. With 6 bases removed from V and 4 bases from J, the gap between germline ends came to 7 bases. The germline V gene has CDR1 SGHAT and CDR2 FQNNGV. The CDR3 covers 11 residues. This chain's CDR3 is CASRSRYEQYF. CDR3 nucleotides: TGTGCCAGCAGATCTCGGTACGAGCAGTACTTC. The full variable domain, completed using reference TRBV11-2 and TRBJ2-7, is EAGVAQSPRYKIIEKRQSVAFWCNPISGHATLYWYQQILGQGPKLLIQFQNNGVVDDSQLPKDRFSAERLKGVDSTLKIQPAKLEDSAVYLCASRSRYEQYFGPGTRLTVT.

CDR3 nucleotide sequence: TGTGCCAGCAGCGGGCGGACAGGGGGCACAACTGAAGCTTTCTTT. Protein: CASSGRTGGTTEAFF. The chain has TRBV9 and TRBJ1-1; 11 bases agree with TRBD1. The CDR3 is made up of 15 amino acids. From germline, CDR1 is SGDLS and CDR2 YYNGEE. V gave up 3 bases and J gave up 5 bases; unmatched junction bases: 6.

The rearrangement links TRBV30 to TRBJ1-2, with D tentatively TRBD1 (5 bases). Trimming cost V 0 bases and J 5 bases, with 13 bases left between them. CDR1 is GTSNPN and CDR2 is SVGIG in the germline V gene (reference sequence). The CDR3 extends over 14 amino acids. CDR3 in amino acids: CAWSVPGRKYGYTF. As DNA, the CDR3 is TGTGCCTGGAGTGTACCAGGGAGGAAGTATGGCTACACCTTC.

This chain's CDR3 is CASSPPGLAETQYF. CDR3 nucleotides: TGTGCCAGTAGTCCTCCGGGACTCGCGGAGACCCAGTACTTC. This chain connects TRBV19 to TRBJ2-5; a possible D gene is TRBD2 (6 bases). Trimming cost V 5 bases and J 5 bases, with 15 bases left between them. The length of the CDR3 is 14 residues. Germline V CDR1 and CDR2: LNHDA, SQIVND (reference sequence).